The following is a T cell receptor (beta chain) sequence with its context. This clone was observed a single time. The antigen it binds to is not known. The input lacks base qualities; no much larger clone sits a single base away. Reading from cysteine to phenylalanine, the CDR3 counts 16 amino acids. The DNA shown is the 48-base CDR3, in frame from base 1. V drops 4 bases and J drops 0 bases, leaving 15 bases in between. CDR1 and CDR2, looked up from the germline V gene, are SGHRS and YFSETQ. The data stem from a study of Tregs in tolerant kidney transplant recipients (dated by TCRdb to the late 2010s). At the level of the whole study: The study used TCRbeta sequencing to identify donor-specific regulatory T cells before combined kidney and bone marrow transplantation, then tracked those cells after transplant. Several methods of expanding Tregs specific for an allogeneic donor were compared by TCRbeta repertoire sequencing in a few healthy controls.

For TCRbeta CDR3 sequencing, genomic DNA from the sorted cells was extracted using the QIAGEN DNeasy Blood and Tissue Kit. Through immunoSEQ, high-throughput TCRbeta CDR3 sequencing was done commercially, including PCR amplification with internal controls and bias correction. As for how the authors treated the data: Unique productive TCRbeta sequences were defined by CDR3 nucleotide sequence when primers matched and otherwise by CDR3 amino acid sequence together with Vbeta and Jbeta genes. To correct for sorting error, sequences found in more than one sorted population at a frequency ratio of 2:1 or less were discarded, and the remaining shared sequences were assigned to the population with the higher frequency. Sequences were defined as donor-reactive when expanded at least 5-fold in CFSE-low cells versus unstimulated cells and present at a frequency of at least 0.01% in CFSE-low cells. Jensen-Shannon divergence calculated on the top 100 TCRbeta sequences ranked by frequency was used to measure repertoire divergence. When a sample had multiple sequencing runs, each run was corrected for sorting error separately and the runs were then pooled. The source is immuneACCESS, and TCRdb retained only in-frame sequences with V and J called. Part of the clones is not carried over; for the studies checked, unresolved V genes explain less than half of this, and the remainder is unexplained. The V and J calls and clone size are taken from that table; D and trimming were inferred from the DNA. In this sample the table shows some 110,000 clones, approximately 90% of which occur a single time. The top ten clones comprise less than 0.7% of the sample.

Unstimulated Tregs (CD4+CD25+CD127-), CD4+ non-Tregs (CD4+CD25-), CD4 and CD8 cells were FACS-sorted from thawed PBMCs. Healthy control blood was obtained either as purchased buffy coats or from healthy volunteers. Healthy control blood was processed by Ficoll density gradient to PBMCs and cryopreserved; patient PBMCs were collected before and after transplant. Overall results and qualifications from the work: Expanding Tregs with activated donor B cells appeared to identify the most biologically relevant and donor-specific TCRbeta repertoire. Because the study included only a small number of patients, the results must be confirmed in larger populations and under other immunosuppression protocols. Biological reproducibility was not directly assessed, although technical replication error appeared to be minimal.

This sequence uses TRBV5-1 and TRBJ2-3; the D call is possibly TRBD1 or TRBD2, each sharing 6 bases. This sequence originates from a human donor in good health. What was sequenced was CD4+ T cells from blood. The nucleotides are TGCGCCAGCAGCCGGGGGCTAGACCTTAGCACAGATACGCAGTATTTT. Its amino acids are CASSRGLDLSTDTQYF.